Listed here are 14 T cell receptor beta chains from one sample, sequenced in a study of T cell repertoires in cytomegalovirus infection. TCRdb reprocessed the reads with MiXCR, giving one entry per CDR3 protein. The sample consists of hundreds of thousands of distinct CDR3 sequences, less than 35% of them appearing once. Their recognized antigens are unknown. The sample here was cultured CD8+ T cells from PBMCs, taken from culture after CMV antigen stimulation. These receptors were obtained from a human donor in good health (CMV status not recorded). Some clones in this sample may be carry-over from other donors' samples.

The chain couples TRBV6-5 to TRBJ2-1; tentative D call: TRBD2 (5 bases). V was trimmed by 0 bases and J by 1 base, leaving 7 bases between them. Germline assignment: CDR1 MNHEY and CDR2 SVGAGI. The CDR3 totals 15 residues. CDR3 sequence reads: CASSYSRTSYNEQFF. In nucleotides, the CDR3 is TGTGCCAGCAGTTACTCGAGGACTTCCTACAATGAGCAGTTCTTC.

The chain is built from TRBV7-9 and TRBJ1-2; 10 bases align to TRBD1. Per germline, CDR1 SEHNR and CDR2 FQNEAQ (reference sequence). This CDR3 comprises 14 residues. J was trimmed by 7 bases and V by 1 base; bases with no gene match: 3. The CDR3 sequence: CASSLGQGARGYTF. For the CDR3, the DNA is TGTGCCAGCAGCTTAGGACAGGGGGCGCGTGGCTACACCTTC.

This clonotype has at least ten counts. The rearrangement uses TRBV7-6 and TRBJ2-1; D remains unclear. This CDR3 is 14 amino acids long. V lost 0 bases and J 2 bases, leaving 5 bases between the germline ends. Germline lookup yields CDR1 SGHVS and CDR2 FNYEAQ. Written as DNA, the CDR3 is TGTGCCAGCAGCTTAGCGCCTGCCTACAATGAGCAGTTCTTC. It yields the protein CASSLAPAYNEQFF.

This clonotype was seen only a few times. The CDR3 DNA sequence: TGTGCCAGCAGCTTAGCGGGTATACAGGTGAACACCGGGGAGCTGTTTTTT. Translated: CASSLAGIQVNTGELFF. The rearrangement links TRBV7-9 to TRBJ2-2; TRBD1 might be the D (5 bases). This CDR3 contains 17 residues. V lost 0 bases and J 1 base, leaving 12 bases between the germline ends. Looked up from germline, CDR1 is SEHNR and CDR2 is FQNEAQ (reference sequence).

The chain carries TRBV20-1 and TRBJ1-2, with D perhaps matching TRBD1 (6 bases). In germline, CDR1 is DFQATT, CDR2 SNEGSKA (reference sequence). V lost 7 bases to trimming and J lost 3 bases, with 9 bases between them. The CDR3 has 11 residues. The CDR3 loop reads CSVQGDYGYTF. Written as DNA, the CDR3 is TGCAGTGTACAGGGTGACTATGGCTACACCTTC.

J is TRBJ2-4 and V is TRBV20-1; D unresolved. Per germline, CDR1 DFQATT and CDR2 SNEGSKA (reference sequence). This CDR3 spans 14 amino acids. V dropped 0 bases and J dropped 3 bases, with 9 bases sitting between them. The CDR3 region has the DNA TGCAGTGCTAGAGATCAGTTCCTCAAAAACATTCAGTACTTC. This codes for CSARDQFLKNIQYF.

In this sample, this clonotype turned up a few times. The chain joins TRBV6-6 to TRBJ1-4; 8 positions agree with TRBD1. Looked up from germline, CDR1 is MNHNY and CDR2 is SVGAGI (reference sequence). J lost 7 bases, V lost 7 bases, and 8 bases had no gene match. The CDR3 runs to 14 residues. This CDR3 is CASTRQGLGEKLFF. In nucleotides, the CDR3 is TGTGCCAGCACTCGACAGGGGCTTGGTGAAAAACTGTTTTTT.

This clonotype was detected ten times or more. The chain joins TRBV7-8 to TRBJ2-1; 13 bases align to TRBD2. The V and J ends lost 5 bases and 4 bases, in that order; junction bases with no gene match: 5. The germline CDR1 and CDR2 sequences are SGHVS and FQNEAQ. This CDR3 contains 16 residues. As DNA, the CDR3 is TGTGCCAGCAGCCGAGGGGGACTAGCGGGGTACAATGAGCAGTTCTTC. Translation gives CASSRGGLAGYNEQFF.

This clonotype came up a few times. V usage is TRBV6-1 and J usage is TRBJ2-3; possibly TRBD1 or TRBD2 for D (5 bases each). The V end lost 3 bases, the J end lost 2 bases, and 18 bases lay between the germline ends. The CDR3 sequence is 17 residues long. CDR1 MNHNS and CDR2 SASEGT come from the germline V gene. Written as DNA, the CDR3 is TGTGCCAGCAGTGAGTTTGCAGGGACGTCGGTCACAGATACGCAGTATTTT. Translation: CASSEFAGTSVTDTQYF.

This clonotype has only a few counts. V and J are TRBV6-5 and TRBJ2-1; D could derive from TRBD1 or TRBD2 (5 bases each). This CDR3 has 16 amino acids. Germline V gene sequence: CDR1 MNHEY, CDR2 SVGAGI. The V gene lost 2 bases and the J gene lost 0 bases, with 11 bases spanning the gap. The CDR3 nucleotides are TGTGCCAGCAGTTACAATGGGGGAGTCTCCTACAATGAGCAGTTCTTC. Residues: CASSYNGGVSYNEQFF.

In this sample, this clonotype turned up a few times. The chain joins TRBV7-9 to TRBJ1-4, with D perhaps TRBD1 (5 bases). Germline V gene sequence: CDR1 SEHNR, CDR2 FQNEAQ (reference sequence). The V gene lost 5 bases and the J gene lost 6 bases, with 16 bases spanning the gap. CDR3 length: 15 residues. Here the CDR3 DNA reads TGTGCCAGCAGCCTATCGGGACTCCACGATGAAAAACTGTTTTTT. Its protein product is CASSLSGLHDEKLFF.

The CDR3 coding sequence is TGTGCCAGCAGGTCTAGCGGGGGATGGGAGACCCAGTACTTC. Translation gives CASRSSGGWETQYF. V usage is TRBV7-9 and J usage is TRBJ2-5, with 10 bases lining up with TRBD2. Trimming cost V 6 bases and J 5 bases; bases outside gene matches: 6. Germline loops: CDR1 SEHNR, CDR2 FQNEAQ (reference sequence). The CDR3 contains 14 residues.

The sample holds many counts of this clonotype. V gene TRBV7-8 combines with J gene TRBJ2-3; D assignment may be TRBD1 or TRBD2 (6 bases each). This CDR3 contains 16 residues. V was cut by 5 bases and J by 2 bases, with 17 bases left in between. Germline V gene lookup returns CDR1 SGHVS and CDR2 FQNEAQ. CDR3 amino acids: CASSNTPGDNTDTQYF. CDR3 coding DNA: TGTGCCAGCAGCAACACCCCGGGGGACAACACAGATACGCAGTATTTT.

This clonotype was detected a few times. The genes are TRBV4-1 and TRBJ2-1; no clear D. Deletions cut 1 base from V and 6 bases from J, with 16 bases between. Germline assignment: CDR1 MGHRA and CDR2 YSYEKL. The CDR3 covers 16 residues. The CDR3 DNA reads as TGCGCCAGCAGCCAAGGAATAGGCAATAGACTCAATGAGCAGTTCTTC. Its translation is CASSQGIGNRLNEQFF.